Each of the 30 T cell receptor beta chains below was sequenced from the same sample in a study of blood T cell repertoires in COVID-19. The table came from immunoSEQ multiplex PCR; TCRdb's copy has only in-frame clones and leaves some out. This sample has roughly 71,000 clones, with roughly 89% found just once. Sequencing input: peripheral blood. The receptors derive from a man aged 30-40 years with acute or convalescent COVID-19.

This clone came up a few times. J is TRBJ1-2 and V is TRBV3-1 (or the pseudogene TRBV3-2); the D gene is possibly TRBD1 (6 bases). From germline, CDR1 is LGHDT and CDR2 YNNKEL (reference sequence). This CDR3 is 16 amino acids long. Trimming pared 0 bases from V and 5 bases from J, leaving 16 bases between. The chain's CDR3 is CASSQDLGGRGYGYTF. The DNA of the CDR3 is TGTGCCAGCAGCCAAGATCTGGGGGGGCGAGGGTATGGCTACACCTTC.

This clone was seen a handful of times. This chain connects TRBV10-2 to TRBJ2-1; 7 positions agree with TRBD1. This CDR3 comprises 13 residues. The V segment lost 8 bases and the J segment 3 bases; nucleotides outside the gene matches: 4. CDR1 is WSHSY and CDR2 is SAAADI in the germline V gene. CDR3 amino acids: CASSGQIYNEQFF. DNA for the CDR3: TGCGCCAGCTCGGGACAGATCTACAATGAGCAGTTCTTC.

This chain uses TRBV18 with TRBJ1-2, with D perhaps TRBD1 (5 bases). Trimming removed 0 bases at V and 8 bases at J, with 13 bases between. The CDR3 is made up of 14 amino acids. CDR1 is KGHSH, CDR2 LQKENI, per germline. Written as DNA, the CDR3 is TGTGCCAGCTCACCACCATCAGGGATCGGGGGCTACACCTTC. Translating gives CASSPPSGIGGYTF.

V gene TRBV18 combines with J gene TRBJ2-2; the D gene is possibly TRBD1 (5 bases). This CDR3 is built from 16 residues. Trimming removed 4 bases at V and 3 bases at J, with 15 bases between. The V gene's germline CDR1 is KGHSH and CDR2 LQKENI. As DNA, the CDR3 is TGTGCCAGCTCACGCCCATCAGGGCAGGACACCGGGGAGCTGTTTTTT. Translating it yields CASSRPSGQDTGELFF. Full variable domain (outside the CDR3, taken from reference TRBV18 and TRBJ2-2): NAGVMQNPRHLVRRRGQEARLRCSPMKGHSHVYWYRQLPEEGLKFMVYLQKENIIDESGMPKERFSAEFPKEGPSILRIQQVVRGDSAAYFCASSRPSGQDTGELFFGEGSRLTVL.

The chain recombines TRBV29-1 with TRBJ2-1, with TRBD2 matching over 10 bases. The CDR3 spans 16 residues. J lost 9 bases, V lost 6 bases, and 17 bases had no gene match. Germline-derived CDR1 and CDR2 are SQVTM and ANQGSEA. DNA for the CDR3: TGCAGCGTGGCTAGCGGGAGATACAGTTCTGAACCTGAGCAGTTCTTC. This codes for CSVASGRYSSEPEQFF.

The genes are TRBV6-5 and TRBJ1-6; 7 nucleotides line up with TRBD1. This CDR3 comprises 15 residues. CDR1 and CDR2 from the germline V gene are MNHEY and SVGAGI. V lost 2 bases to trimming and J lost 7 bases; unmatched junction nucleotides: 5. The CDR3 loop reads CASSYGRDRNSPLHF. The CDR3 DNA is TGTGCCAGCAGTTACGGGCGGGACAGAAATTCACCCCTCCACTTT.

In its sample, this clone was seen a few times. The V and J genes are TRBV5-4 and TRBJ2-2; 7 nucleotides match TRBD2. The CDR3 contains 17 residues. J gave up 1 base and V 2 bases, and 8 bases lay outside the gene matches. CDR1 SGHNT and CDR2 YYREEE come from the germline V gene (reference sequence). The CDR3 loop reads CASSFGGLFGNTGELFF. The CDR3 DNA reads as TGTGCCAGCAGCTTCGGGGGGTTATTTGGGAACACCGGGGAGCTGTTTTTT. The entire variable domain, with the rest obtained from reference TRBV5-4 and TRBJ2-2, is as follows: ETGVTQSPTHLIKTRGQQVTLRCSSQSGHNTVSWYQQALGQGPQFIFQYYREEENGRGNFPPRFSGLQFPNYSSELNVNALELDDSALYLCASSFGGLFGNTGELFFGEGSRLTVL.

V is TRBV27 and J is TRBJ1-5; D not resolved. Trimming pared 2 bases from V and 9 bases from J, leaving 8 bases between. The CDR3 contains 12 residues. The germline gives CDR1 MNHEY, CDR2 SMNVEV (reference sequence). CDR3 in amino acids: CASSLNGGPQHF. The CDR3 DNA reads as TGTGCCAGCAGTTTAAATGGAGGGCCCCAGCATTTT.

The sample holds one count of this clone. The rearrangement links TRBV7-9 to TRBJ2-1; TRBD1 agrees at 7 bases. CDR1 is SEHNR and CDR2 is FQNEAQ in the germline V gene (reference sequence). V shed 5 bases, J shed 4 bases, and the junction held 11 bases outside the gene matches. This CDR3 is built from 16 residues. The CDR3 sequence is CASSIPLTGPYNEQFF. The CDR3 DNA sequence: TGTGCCAGCAGCATCCCCCTGACAGGGCCGTACAATGAGCAGTTCTTC.

This chain joins TRBV6-5 and TRBJ1-6; perhaps TRBD1 as D (5 bases). The germline V and J ends were trimmed by 4 bases and 1 base, with 5 bases remaining between them. CDR1 and CDR2 from the germline V gene are MNHEY and SVGAGI. This CDR3 has 14 amino acids. The CDR3, as DNA: TGTGCCAGCAGTTCAGGGTCCTATAATTCACCCCTCCACTTT. This encodes CASSSGSYNSPLHF.

The CDR3 loop reads CASSRGWESSTGELFF. Here the CDR3 DNA reads TGTGCCAGCAGCCGGGGGTGGGAGAGCAGCACCGGGGAGCTGTTTTTT. The chain uses TRBV11-3 and TRBJ2-2; possible D gene TRBD2, 6 bases. V was trimmed by 5 bases and J by 4 bases, leaving 17 bases between them. The CDR3 is 16 amino acids. Germline CDR1 is SGHNT and CDR2 is YENEEA.

The chain combines TRBV4-1 with TRBJ1-4; D remains ambiguous. Trimming took 1 base from V and 2 from J, leaving 17 bases between them. Germline V lookup: CDR1 MGHRA, CDR2 YSYEKL. The CDR3 is 18 amino acids. The CDR3 sequence: CASSQALFGGGTNEKLFF. The CDR3 DNA reads TGCGCCAGCAGCCAAGCCCTCTTCGGTGGAGGGACTAATGAAAAACTGTTTTTT.

The rearrangement uses TRBV2 and TRBJ1-4; the match to TRBD1 covers 7 bases. The junction had 9 bases not matched to a gene; V was cut back by 7 bases and J by 4 bases. CDR3 length: 15 amino acids. Germline CDR1 and CDR2: SNHLY and FYNNEI. CDR3 amino acids: CASIIDRALNEKLFF. The CDR3 DNA reads TGTGCCAGCATCATCGACAGGGCACTTAATGAAAAACTGTTTTTT.

In DNA, the CDR3 is TGCAGCGTTGAAGCACAGGGGAACACTGAAGCTTTCTTT. Amino acid sequence: CSVEAQGNTEAFF. The chain employs TRBV29-1 and TRBJ1-1; a weak D match, TRBD1 (6 bases). The V and J ends lost 1 base and 1 base respectively, with 7 bases between them. Germline V gene sequence: CDR1 SQVTM, CDR2 ANQGSEA. This CDR3 is built from 13 residues.

The chain uses TRBV9 and TRBJ1-1; D is unclear. The V end lost 4 bases, the J end lost 0 bases, and 13 bases lay between the germline ends. This CDR3 is 15 amino acids long. The germline gives CDR1 SGDLS, CDR2 YYNGEE. CDR3 coding DNA: TGTGCCAGCAGCCCACATCAGGTAATGAACACTGAAGCTTTCTTT. Its protein product is CASSPHQVMNTEAFF.

This rearrangement joins TRBV4-2 to TRBJ1-1; TRBD1 matches at 7 bases. Trimming removed 6 bases from V and 1 base from J; junction bases left unmatched: 5. There are 14 residues in the CDR3. Germline values: CDR1 LGHNA, CDR2 YNFKEQ. The CDR3 DNA reads as TGTGCCAGCAGGACCGGGACAGCGAACACTGAAGCTTTCTTT. This gives the protein CASRTGTANTEAFF.

The CDR3, as DNA: TGTGCCAGCACCAAAAATCATCGAGGGGAGCAGTACTTC. Translation: CASTKNHRGEQYF. The genes are TRBV6-5 and TRBJ2-7; maybe TRBD2 (5 bases). The CDR3 consists of 13 residues. Germline-derived CDR1 and CDR2 are MNHEY and SVGAGI. The ends were cut back, 7 bases at V and 7 bases at J, with 17 bases in the middle.

The V call is TRBV19, the J call TRBJ1-1; 8 bases fit TRBD1. This CDR3 is 15 amino acids long. With 1 base clipped from V and 1 base from J, the junction kept 2 bases outside the gene matches. Germline assignment: CDR1 LNHDA and CDR2 SQIVND (reference sequence). The CDR3, as DNA: TGTGCCAGTAGTATAGTTGGACAGGGGAACACTGAAGCTTTCTTT. Protein: CASSIVGQGNTEAFF.

V and J are TRBV19 and TRBJ1-5; D ambiguous. Trimming removed 2 bases at V and 6 bases at J, with 17 bases between. CDR1 and CDR2 (germline): LNHDA, SQIVND (reference sequence). This CDR3 has 16 amino acids. The CDR3 sequence: CASSITAGIGGQPQHF. The CDR3 region has the DNA TGTGCCAGTAGTATAACCGCAGGCATAGGAGGTCAGCCCCAGCATTTT.

The chain has TRBV6-5 and TRBJ2-5, with a weak D call TRBD1 (6 bases). Trimming stripped 7 bases from V and 2 bases from J, with 14 bases between. Germline values: CDR1 MNHEY, CDR2 SVGAGI. The CDR3 has 14 residues. The CDR3 region is CASKNRQAQETQYF. CDR3 nucleotides: TGTGCCAGCAAGAACAGACAGGCTCAAGAGACCCAGTACTTC.

On this clone itself: The junction and the germline gene differ at one end; a read error may be behind it. The CDR3 DNA reads as TGTGCCAGCAGTCTATCTGGGACAGAGGTCTACGAGCAGTACTTC. It translates to CASSLSGTEVYEQYF. The chain uses TRBV27 and TRBJ2-7, with 7 bases lining up with TRBD1. The CDR3 sequence is 15 residues long. Per germline, CDR1 MNHEY and CDR2 SMNVEV (reference sequence).

This chain links TRBV7-9 with TRBJ2-1, with a possible D match to TRBD2 (6 bases). CDR1 SEHNR and CDR2 FQNEAQ come from the germline V gene (reference sequence). The CDR3 loop spans 14 amino acids. Trimming removed 3 bases at V and 4 bases at J, with 10 bases between. The CDR3 DNA reads TGTGCCAGCAGCTTGACGGGAGCGTACAATGAGCAGTTCTTC. This codes for CASSLTGAYNEQFF.

This chain uses TRBV27 with TRBJ1-2, with TRBD1 matching over 12 bases. The V gene's germline CDR1 is MNHEY and CDR2 SMNVEV (reference sequence). There are 16 residues in the CDR3. V shed 2 bases and J 7 bases; nucleotides not matched to a gene: 8. CDR3 loop: CASSLKAGTGGSGYTF. In DNA form, the CDR3 reads TGTGCCAGCAGTTTAAAGGCGGGGACAGGGGGCAGTGGCTACACCTTC.

The chain couples TRBV7-9 to TRBJ1-2; 7 bases fit TRBD1. CDR1 and CDR2 (germline): SEHNR, FQNEAQ (reference sequence). With V trimmed by 1 base and J by 2 bases, 1 base remained unmatched. The CDR3 totals 14 residues. CDR3 protein: CASSLVGQNYGYTF. DNA for the CDR3: TGTGCCAGCAGCTTAGTGGGACAGAACTATGGCTACACCTTC. The whole variable domain, filled in from reference TRBV7-9 and TRBJ1-2, reads DTGVSQNPRHKITKRGQNVTFRCDPISEHNRLYWYRQTLGQGPEFLTYFQNEAQLEKSRLLSDRFSAERPKGSFSTLEIQRTEQGDSAMYLCASSLVGQNYGYTFGSGTRLTVV.

This rearrangement joins TRBV20-1 to TRBJ2-1; D uncertain. The germline V gene has CDR1 DFQATT and CDR2 SNEGSKA (reference sequence). CDR3 size: 16 residues. V was clipped by 3 bases and J by 1 base, with 16 bases between them. The CDR3 protein is CSASKGYSSSYNEQFF. The CDR3 nucleotides are TGCAGTGCTAGTAAAGGCTACAGTAGTTCCTACAATGAGCAGTTCTTC.

V gene TRBV18 combines with J gene TRBJ2-5; D is unresolved. Trimming removed 3 bases from V and 2 bases from J, with 7 bases in between. CDR3 length: 13 residues. In germline, CDR1 is KGHSH, CDR2 LQKENI. DNA for the CDR3: TGTGCCAGCTCACCGTACTCACAAGAGACCCAGTACTTC. The encoded protein is CASSPYSQETQYF.

This clone was counted once. The chain combines TRBV3-1 (or the pseudogene TRBV3-2) with TRBJ1-2; TRBD1 might be the D (5 bases). CDR1 and CDR2 from the germline V gene are LGHDT and YNNKEL (reference sequence). V was trimmed by 2 bases and J by 11 bases, leaving 12 bases between them. This CDR3 comprises 12 residues. The CDR3 nucleotides read TGTGCCAGCAGCCAATCCGAACGGGGGTACACCTTC. Its protein is CASSQSERGYTF.

This clone has a single count. This chain connects TRBV5-1 to TRBJ1-6; D possibly corresponds to TRBD1 (6 bases). Germline CDR1 SGHRS, CDR2 YFSETQ. The CDR3 totals 14 residues. Trimming shortened V by 0 bases and J by 6 bases, and 7 bases separated the two germline ends. This CDR3 is CASSLGQVNSPLHF. The DNA for the CDR3 is TGCGCCAGCAGCTTGGGACAGGTTAATTCACCCCTCCACTTT.

The V and J genes are TRBV30 and TRBJ2-7, with 10 bases aligning to TRBD2. The CDR3 has 21 residues. The ends lost 0 bases at V and 1 base at J; junction bases unmatched: 21. CDR1 is GTSNPN and CDR2 is SVGIG in the germline V gene (reference sequence). The CDR3 spells CAWSVPFLTSGALRRSYEQYF. CDR3 DNA sequence: TGTGCCTGGAGTGTACCCTTCCTTACTAGCGGGGCCCTGAGACGATCCTACGAGCAGTACTTC.

To note about this clone: The junction shows a germline mismatch at one end, possibly a read error. This chain uses TRBV30 with TRBJ2-7; D is possibly TRBD1 (5 bases). Germline CDR1 GTSNPN, CDR2 SVGIG (reference sequence). There are 13 residues in the CDR3. The CDR3 DNA reads as TGTGCCTGGGGGGCGGTGAGATGGGTCGAGCAGTGCTTC. Translated, it gives CAWGAVRWVEQCF.